This TCR beta chain was identified during a study of blood T cell repertoires in COVID-19. Study in general: Sites in the United States, Italy and Spain provided acute and convalescent COVID-19 samples. In each case, the material was cDNA or gDNA derived from T cells, B-cell-depleted T cells, or PBMCs.

How the authors handled the data: How many nucleated cells were present was estimated from reference gene primer amplification. Assay used: immunoSEQ multiplex PCR; TCRdb lists only in-frame clones, some missing. V, J and clone size are taken as reported in that table, and D and trimming were inferred from the DNA itself. The sample contains about 520,000 clones, approximately 83% of which appear only once. J was trimmed by 1 base and V by 4 bases; bases with no gene match: 13. Germline V CDR1 and CDR2: SGHTS, YDEGEE. This CDR3 spans 18 amino acids. The source is a human donor in a cohort sampled during active COVID-19. V and J are TRBV5-8 and TRBJ2-5; 10 bases fit TRBD2. Sequencing was carried out using peripheral blood. The CDR3 DNA is TGTGCCAGCAGCCCCGGAGTAGCGGGAGGTGGGTCCCAAGAGACCCAGTACTTC. This translates into CASSPGVAGGGSQETQYF.